The text below deals with one T cell receptor (beta chain). The table came from immunoSEQ multiplex PCR; TCRdb's copy has only in-frame clones and leaves some out. The sample lists a few million clones; about 93% were seen once. V was pared by 4 bases and J by 2 bases, with 15 bases between. The germline V gene encodes CDR1 MNHEY and CDR2 SMNVEV (reference sequence). The CDR3 length is 15 residues. The entry originates in a study of shared clonotypes between healthy human individuals. It was CD45RO-negative cells, positively selected for CCR7, that made up naive CD8 cells, with terminally differentiated effector memory CD45RA+ cells excluded.

The chain has TRBV27 and TRBJ2-7, with D possibly TRBD2 on 5 matching bases. This TCR came from a man aged 18 to 29 in good health. Some clones in this sample may be carry-over from other donors' samples. The specimen sequenced was naive CD8+ T cells from PBMCs. CDR3 in DNA: TGTGCCAGCAGTTACTTCGGGGAGCAGGCCTACGAGCAGTACTTC. Translation: CASSYFGEQAYEQYF.